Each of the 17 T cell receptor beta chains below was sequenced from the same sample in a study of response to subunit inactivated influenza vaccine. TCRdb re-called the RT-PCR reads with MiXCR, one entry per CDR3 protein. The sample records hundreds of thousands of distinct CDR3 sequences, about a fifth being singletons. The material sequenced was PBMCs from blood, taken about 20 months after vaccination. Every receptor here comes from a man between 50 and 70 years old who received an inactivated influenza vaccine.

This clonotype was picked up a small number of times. In nucleotides, the CDR3 is TGTGCCAGCAGCCAAGTAGATAGCGGGGGAGAGAATGAGCAGTTCTTC. It is translated as CASSQVDSGGENEQFF. The chain combines TRBV4-2 with TRBJ2-1, with 9 bases fitting TRBD2. V gave up 1 base and J gave up 7 bases; unmatched junction bases: 8. CDR3 length: 16 residues. Germline-derived CDR1 and CDR2 are LGHNA and YNFKEQ.

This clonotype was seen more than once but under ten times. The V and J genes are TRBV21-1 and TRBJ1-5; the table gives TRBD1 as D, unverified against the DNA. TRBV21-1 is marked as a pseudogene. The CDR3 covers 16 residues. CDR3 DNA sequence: TGTGCCAGCAGCAGCCGGACAGGGTGTAATCTACTGCCCCAGCATTTT. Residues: CASSSRTGCNLLPQHF.

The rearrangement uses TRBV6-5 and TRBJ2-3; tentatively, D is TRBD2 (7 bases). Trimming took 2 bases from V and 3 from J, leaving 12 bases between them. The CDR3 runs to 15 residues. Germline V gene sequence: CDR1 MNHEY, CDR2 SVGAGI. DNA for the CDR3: TGTGCCAGCAGTTACGTGGGGGGGGCGACAGATACGCAGTATTTT. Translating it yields CASSYVGGATDTQYF.

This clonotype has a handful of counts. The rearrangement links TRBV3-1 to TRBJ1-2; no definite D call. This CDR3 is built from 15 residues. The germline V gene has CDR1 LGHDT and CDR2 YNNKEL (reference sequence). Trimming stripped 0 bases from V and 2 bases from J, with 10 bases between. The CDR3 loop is CASSQDEARNYGYTF. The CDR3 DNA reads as TGTGCCAGCAGCCAAGATGAGGCCAGGAACTATGGCTACACCTTC.

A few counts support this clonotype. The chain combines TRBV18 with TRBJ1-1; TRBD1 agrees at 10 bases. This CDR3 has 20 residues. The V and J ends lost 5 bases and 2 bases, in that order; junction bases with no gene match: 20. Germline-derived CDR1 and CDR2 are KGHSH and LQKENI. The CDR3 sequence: CASSTRTGGSKRVLNTEAFF. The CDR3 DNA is TGTGCCAGCTCAACTCGGACAGGGGGATCAAAGAGGGTGTTAAACACTGAAGCTTTCTTT.

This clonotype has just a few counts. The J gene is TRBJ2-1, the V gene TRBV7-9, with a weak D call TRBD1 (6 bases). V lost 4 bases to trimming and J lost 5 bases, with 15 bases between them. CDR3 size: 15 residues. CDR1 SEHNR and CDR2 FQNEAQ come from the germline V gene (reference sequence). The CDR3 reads CASSSGTFGDNEQFF. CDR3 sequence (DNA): TGTGCCAGCAGCTCCGGGACATTCGGGGACAATGAGCAGTTCTTC.

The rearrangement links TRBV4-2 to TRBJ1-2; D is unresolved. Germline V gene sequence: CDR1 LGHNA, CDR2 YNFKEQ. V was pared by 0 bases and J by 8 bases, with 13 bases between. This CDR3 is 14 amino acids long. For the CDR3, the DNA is TGTGCCAGCAGCCAAGATTCAGTTCGGGGAGGCTACACCTTC. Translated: CASSQDSVRGGYTF.

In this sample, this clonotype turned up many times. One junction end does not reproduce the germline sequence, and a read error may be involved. CDR3 region: CASSLASDTQYF. The CDR3 bases are TGTGCCAGCAGCTTAGCTTCAGATACGCAGTATTTT. The V gene is TRBV5-1, the J gene TRBJ2-3; no firm D call. Germline values: CDR1 SGHRS, CDR2 YFSETQ. This CDR3 comprises 12 residues.

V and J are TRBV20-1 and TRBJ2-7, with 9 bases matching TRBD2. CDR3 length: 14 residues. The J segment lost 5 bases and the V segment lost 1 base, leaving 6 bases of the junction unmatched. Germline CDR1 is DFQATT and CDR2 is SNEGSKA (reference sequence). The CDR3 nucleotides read TGCAGTGCTAGAGTTACCGGGACTAGCAACGAGCAGTACTTC. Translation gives CSARVTGTSNEQYF.

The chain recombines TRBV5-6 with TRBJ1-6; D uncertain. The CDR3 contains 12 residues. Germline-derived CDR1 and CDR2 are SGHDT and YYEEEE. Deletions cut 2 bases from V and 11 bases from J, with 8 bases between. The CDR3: CASSFGLTPLHF. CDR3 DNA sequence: TGTGCCAGCAGCTTCGGGCTTACACCCCTCCACTTT.

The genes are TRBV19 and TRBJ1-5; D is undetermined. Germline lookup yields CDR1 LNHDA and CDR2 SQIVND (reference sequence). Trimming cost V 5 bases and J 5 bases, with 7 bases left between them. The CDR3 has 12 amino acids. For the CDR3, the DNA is TGTGCCAGTAGTCCCCAGCATCAGCCCCAGCATTTT. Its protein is CASSPQHQPQHF.

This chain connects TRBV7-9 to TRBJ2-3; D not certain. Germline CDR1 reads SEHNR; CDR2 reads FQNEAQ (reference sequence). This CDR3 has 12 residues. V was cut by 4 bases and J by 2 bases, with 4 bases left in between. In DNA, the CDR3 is TGTGCCAGCAGCTGGGCCACAGATACGCAGTATTTT. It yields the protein CASSWATDTQYF.

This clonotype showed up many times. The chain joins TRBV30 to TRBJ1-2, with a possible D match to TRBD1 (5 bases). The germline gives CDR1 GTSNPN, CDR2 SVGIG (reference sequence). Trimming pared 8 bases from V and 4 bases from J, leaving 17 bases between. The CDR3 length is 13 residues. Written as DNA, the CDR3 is TGTGCCGGGAAGACGGACAAGTTCTATGGCTACACCTTC. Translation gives CAGKTDKFYGYTF.

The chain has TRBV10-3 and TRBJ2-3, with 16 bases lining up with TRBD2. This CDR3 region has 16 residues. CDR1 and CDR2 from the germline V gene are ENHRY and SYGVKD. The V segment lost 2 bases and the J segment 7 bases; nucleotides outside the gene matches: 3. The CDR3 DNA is TGTGCCATCAGTGAGCCGGGACTAGCGGGGGGGTATACGCAGTATTTT. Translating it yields CAISEPGLAGGYTQYF.

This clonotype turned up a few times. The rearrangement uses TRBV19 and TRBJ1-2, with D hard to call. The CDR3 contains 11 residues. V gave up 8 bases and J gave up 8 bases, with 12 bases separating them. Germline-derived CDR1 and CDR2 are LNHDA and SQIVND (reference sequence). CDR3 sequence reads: CASGSRGGYTF. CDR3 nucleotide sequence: TGTGCCAGTGGGAGCCGTGGAGGCTACACCTTC.

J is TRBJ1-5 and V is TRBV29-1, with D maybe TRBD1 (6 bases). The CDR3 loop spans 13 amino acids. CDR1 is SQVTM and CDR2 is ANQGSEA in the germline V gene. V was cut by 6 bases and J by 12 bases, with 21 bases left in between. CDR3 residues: CSVSGDSNQDQHF. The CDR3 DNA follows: TGCAGCGTCTCAGGGGATAGCAATCAGGACCAGCATTTT.

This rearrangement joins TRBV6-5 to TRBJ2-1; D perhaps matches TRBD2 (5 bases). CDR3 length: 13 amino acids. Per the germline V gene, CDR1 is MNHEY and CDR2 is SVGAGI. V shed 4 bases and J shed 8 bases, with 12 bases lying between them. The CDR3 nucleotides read TGTGCCAGCAGTTCCCCCCTAGCCTATGAGCAGTTCTTC. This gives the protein CASSSPLAYEQFF.